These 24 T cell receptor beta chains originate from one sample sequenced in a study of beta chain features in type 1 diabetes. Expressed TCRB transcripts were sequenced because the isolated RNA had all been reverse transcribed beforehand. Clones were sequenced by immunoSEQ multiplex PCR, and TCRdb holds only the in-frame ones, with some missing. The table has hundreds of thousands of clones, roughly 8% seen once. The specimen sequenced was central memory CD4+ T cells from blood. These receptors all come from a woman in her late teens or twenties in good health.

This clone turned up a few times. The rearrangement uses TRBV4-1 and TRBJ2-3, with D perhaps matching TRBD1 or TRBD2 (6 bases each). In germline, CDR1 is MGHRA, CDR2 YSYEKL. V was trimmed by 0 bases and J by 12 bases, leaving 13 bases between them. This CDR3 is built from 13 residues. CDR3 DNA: TGCGCCAGCAGCCAAGATCGAGGAGGGGGACAGTATTTT. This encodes CASSQDRGGGQYF.

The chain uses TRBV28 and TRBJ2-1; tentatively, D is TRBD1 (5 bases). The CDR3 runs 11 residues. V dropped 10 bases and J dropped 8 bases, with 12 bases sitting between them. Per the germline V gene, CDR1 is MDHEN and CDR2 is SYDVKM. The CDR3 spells CATRVRDEQFF. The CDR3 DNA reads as TGTGCCACCAGGGTAAGGGATGAGCAGTTCTTC.

For the CDR3, the DNA is TGTGCCAGCAGCCAAGATCTTATGGGACAGGGGTCGCAGTATTTT. This encodes CASSQDLMGQGSQYF. V gene TRBV7-2 combines with J gene TRBJ2-3; 10 bases align to TRBD1. The CDR3 has 15 amino acids. The germline CDR1 and CDR2 sequences are SGHTA and FQGNSA. Unmatched junction bases numbered 12, after V lost 5 bases and J lost 10 bases. The variable domain in full, with the rest retrieved from reference TRBV7-2 and TRBJ2-3, is GAGVSQSPSNKVTEKGKDVELRCDPISGHTALYWYRQSLGQGLEFLIYFQGNSAPDKSGLPSDRFSAERTGGSVSTLTIQRTQQEDSAVYLCASSQDLMGQGSQYFGPGTRLTVL.

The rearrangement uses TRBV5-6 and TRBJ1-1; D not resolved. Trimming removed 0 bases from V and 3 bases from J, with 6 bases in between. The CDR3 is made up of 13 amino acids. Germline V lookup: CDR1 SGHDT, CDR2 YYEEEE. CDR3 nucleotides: TGTGCCAGCAGCTTGGTCCAGTACACTGAAGCTTTCTTT. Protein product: CASSLVQYTEAFF.

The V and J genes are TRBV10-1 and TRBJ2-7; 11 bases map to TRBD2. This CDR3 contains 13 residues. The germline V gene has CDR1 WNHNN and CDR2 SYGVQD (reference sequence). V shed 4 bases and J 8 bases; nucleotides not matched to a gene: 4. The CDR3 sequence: CASSAATSGKQYF. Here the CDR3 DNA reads TGCGCCAGCAGTGCTGCGACTAGCGGGAAGCAGTACTTC.

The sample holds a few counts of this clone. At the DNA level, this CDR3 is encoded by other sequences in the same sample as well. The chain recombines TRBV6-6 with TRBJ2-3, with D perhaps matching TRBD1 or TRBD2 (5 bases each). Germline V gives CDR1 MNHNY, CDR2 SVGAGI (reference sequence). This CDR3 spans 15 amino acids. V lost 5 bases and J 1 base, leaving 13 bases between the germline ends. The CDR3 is CASSGTSGGTDTQYF. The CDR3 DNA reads TGTGCCAGCAGTGGGACCTCCGGGGGCACAGATACGCAGTATTTT.

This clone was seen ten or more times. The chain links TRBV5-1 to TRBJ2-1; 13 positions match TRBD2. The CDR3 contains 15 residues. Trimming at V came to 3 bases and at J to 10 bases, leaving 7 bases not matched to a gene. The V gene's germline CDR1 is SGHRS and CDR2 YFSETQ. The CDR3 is CASSYRTSGSPEQFF. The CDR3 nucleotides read TGCGCCAGCAGCTACCGGACTAGCGGGAGTCCAGAGCAGTTCTTC. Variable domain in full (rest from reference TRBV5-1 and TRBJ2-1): KAGVTQTPRYLIKTRGQQVTLSCSPISGHRSVSWYQQTPGQGLQFLFEYFSETQRNKGNFPGRFSGRQFSNSRSEMNVSTLELGDSALYLCASSYRTSGSPEQFFGPGTRLTVL.

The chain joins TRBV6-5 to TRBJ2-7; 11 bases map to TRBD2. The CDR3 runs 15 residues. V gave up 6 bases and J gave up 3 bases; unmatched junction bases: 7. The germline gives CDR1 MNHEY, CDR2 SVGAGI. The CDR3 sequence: CASSRTSGGHYEQYF. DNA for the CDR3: TGTGCCAGCAGCCGAACTAGCGGGGGCCACTACGAGCAGTACTTC.

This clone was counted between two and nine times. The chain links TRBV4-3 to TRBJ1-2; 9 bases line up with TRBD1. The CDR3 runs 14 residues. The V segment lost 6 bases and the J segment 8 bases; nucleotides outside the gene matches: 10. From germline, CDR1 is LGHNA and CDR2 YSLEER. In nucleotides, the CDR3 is TGCGCCAGCAGTCTCAACACAGGACAGGGGGGCTACACCTTC. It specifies CASSLNTGQGGYTF.

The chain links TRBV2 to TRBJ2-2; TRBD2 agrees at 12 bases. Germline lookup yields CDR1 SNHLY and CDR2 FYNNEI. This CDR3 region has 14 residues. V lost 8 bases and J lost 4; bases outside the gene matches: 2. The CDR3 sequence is CASGLAGTTGELFF. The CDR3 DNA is TGTGCCAGCGGACTAGCGGGAACCACCGGGGAGCTGTTTTTT. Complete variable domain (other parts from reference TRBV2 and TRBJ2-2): EPEVTQTPSHQVTQMGQEVILRCVPISNHLYFYWYRQILGQKVEFLVSFYNNEISEKSEIFDDQFSVERPDGSNFTLKIRSTKLEDSAMYFCASGLAGTTGELFFGEGSRLTVL.

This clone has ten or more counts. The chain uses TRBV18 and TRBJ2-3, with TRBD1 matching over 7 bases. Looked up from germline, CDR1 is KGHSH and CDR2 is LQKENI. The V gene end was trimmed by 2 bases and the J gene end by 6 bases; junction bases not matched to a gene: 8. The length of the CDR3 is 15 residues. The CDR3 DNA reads TGTGCCAGCTCACCAAAGGGGGCTGACGTGGATACGCAGTATTTT. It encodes CASSPKGADVDTQYF.

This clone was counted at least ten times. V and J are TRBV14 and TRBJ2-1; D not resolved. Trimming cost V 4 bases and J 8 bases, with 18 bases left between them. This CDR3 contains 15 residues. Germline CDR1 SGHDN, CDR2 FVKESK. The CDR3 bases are TGTGCCAGCAGCCCCACCCCTGGGTTAGCCTATGAGCAGTTCTTC. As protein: CASSPTPGLAYEQFF. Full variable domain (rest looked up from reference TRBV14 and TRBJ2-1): EAGVTQFPSHSVIEKGQTVTLRCDPISGHDNLYWYRRVMGKEIKFLLHFVKESKQDESGMPNNRFLAERTGGTYSTLKVQPAELEDSGVYFCASSPTPGLAYEQFFGPGTRLTVL.

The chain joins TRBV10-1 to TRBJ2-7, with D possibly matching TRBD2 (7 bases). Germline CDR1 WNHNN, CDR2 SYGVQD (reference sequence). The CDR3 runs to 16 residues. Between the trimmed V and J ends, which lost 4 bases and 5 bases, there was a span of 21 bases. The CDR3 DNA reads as TGCGCCAGCAGTGCGAACCTCGGGGGGCGCCTGGACGAGCAGTACTTC. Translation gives CASSANLGGRLDEQYF.

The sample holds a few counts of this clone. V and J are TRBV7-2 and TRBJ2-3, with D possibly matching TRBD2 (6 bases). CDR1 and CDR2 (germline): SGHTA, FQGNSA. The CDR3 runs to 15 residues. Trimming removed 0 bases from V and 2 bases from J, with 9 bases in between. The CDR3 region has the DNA TGTGCCAGCAGCTTAGCTAGCGGCTTCACAGATACGCAGTATTTT. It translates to CASSLASGFTDTQYF.

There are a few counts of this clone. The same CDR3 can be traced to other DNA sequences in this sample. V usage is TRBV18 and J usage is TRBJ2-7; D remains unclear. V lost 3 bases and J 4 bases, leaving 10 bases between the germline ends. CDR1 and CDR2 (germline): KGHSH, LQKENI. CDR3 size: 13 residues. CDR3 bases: TGTGCCAGCTCACCGACCAGAGAATACGAGCAGTACTTC. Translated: CASSPTREYEQYF.

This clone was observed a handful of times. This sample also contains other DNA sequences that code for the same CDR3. The CDR3: CASSRDRDQPQHF. The DNA of the CDR3 is TGTGCCAGCAGCCGGGACCGAGATCAGCCCCAGCATTTT. This sequence joins TRBV7-2 and TRBJ1-5, with D possibly matching TRBD1 (5 bases). V lost 5 bases, J lost 5 bases, and 10 bases lay in between. From germline, CDR1 is SGHTA and CDR2 FQGNSA. This CDR3 contains 13 residues.

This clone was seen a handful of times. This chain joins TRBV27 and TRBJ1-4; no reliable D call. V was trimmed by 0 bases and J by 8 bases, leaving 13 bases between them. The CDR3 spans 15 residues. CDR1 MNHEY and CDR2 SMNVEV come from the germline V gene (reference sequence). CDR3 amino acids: CASSLSGRLREKLFF. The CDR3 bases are TGTGCCAGCAGTTTATCAGGGCGGTTGAGGGAAAAACTGTTTTTT.

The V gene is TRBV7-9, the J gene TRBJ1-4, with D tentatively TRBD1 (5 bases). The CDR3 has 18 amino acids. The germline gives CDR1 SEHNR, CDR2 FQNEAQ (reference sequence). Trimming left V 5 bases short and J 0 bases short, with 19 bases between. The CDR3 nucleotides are TGTGCCAGCAGCCCAGGGTCCAGGATCCTTGCAACTAATGAAAAACTGTTTTTT. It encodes CASSPGSRILATNEKLFF.

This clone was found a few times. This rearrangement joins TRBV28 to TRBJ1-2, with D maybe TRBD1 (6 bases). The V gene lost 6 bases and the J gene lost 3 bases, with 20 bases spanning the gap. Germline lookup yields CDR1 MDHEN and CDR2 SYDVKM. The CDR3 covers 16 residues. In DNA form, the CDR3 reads TGTGCCAGCAGGGAAACCGCGGGACATCGGGACTATGGCTACACCTTC. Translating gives CASRETAGHRDYGYTF.

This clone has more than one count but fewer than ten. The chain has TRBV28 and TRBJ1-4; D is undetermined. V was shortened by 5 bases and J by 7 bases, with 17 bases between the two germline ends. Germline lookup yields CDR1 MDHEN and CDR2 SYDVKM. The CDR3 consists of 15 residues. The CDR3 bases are TGTGCCAGCAGTGGATCGGTAGGCCGGGTTGAAAAACTGTTTTTT. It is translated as CASSGSVGRVEKLFF. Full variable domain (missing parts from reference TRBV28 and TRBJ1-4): DVKVTQSSRYLVKRTGEKVFLECVQDMDHENMFWYRQDPGLGLRLIYFSYDVKMKEKGDIPEGYSVSREKKERFSLILESASTNQTSMYLCASSGSVGRVEKLFFGSGTQLSVL.

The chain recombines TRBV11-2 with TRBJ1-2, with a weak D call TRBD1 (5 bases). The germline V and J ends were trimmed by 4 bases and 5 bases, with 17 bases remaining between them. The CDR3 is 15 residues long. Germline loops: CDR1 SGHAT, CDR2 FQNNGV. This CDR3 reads CASSSTGGRLYGYTF. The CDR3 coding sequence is TGTGCCAGCAGCTCCACCGGGGGACGGCTATATGGCTACACCTTC.

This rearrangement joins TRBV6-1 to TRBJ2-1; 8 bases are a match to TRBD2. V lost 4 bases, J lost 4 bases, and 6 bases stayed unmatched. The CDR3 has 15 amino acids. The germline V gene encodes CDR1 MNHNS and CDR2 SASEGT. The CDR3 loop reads CASSVRAGGYNEQFF. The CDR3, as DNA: TGTGCCAGCAGTGTCAGGGCGGGGGGATACAATGAGCAGTTCTTC.

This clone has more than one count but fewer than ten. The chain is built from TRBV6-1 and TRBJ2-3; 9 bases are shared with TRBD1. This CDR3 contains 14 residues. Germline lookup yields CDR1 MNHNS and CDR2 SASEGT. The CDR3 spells CSSDRDRVTDTQYF. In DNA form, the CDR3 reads TGTTCTTCCGACCGGGACAGGGTCACAGATACGCAGTATTTT.

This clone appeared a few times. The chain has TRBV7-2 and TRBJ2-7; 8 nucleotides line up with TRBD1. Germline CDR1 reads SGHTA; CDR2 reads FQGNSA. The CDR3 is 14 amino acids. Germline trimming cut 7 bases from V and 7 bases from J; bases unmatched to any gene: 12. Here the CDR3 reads CASTLTDRGGEQYF. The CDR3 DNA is TGTGCCAGCACTTTAACCGACAGGGGTGGGGAGCAGTACTTC.